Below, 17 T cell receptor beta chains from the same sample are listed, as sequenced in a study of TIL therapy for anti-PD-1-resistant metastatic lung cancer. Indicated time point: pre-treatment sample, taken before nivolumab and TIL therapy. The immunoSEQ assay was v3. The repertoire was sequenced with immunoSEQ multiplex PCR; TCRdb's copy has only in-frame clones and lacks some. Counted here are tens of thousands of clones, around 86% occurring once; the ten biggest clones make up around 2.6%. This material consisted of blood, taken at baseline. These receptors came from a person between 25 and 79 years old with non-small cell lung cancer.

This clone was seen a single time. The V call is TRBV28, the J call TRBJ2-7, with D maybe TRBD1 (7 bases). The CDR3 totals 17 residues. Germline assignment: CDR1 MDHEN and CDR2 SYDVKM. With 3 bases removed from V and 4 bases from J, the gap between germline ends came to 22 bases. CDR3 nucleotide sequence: TGTGCCAGCAGTTTGGAGGGGGCGTTGGTTAACCGGTACGAGCAGTACTTC. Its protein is CASSLEGALVNRYEQYF.

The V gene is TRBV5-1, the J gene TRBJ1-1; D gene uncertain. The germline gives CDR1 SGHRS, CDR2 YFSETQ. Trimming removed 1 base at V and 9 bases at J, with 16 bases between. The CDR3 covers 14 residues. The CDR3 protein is CASSLPTLRAKAFF. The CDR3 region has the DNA TGCGCCAGCAGCTTGCCTACCCTCCGAGCGAAAGCTTTCTTT. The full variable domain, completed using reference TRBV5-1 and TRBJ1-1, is KAGVTQTPRYLIKTRGQQVTLSCSPISGHRSVSWYQQTPGQGLQFLFEYFSETQRNKGNFPGRFSGRQFSNSRSEMNVSTLELGDSALYLCASSLPTLRAKAFFGQGTRLTVV.

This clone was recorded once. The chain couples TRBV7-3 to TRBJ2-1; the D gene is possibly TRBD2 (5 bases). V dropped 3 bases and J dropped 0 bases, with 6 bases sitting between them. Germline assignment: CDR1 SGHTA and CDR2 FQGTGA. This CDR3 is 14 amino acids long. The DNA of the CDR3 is TGTGCCAGCAGCTTGGACTCCTCCTACAATGAGCAGTTCTTC. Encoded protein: CASSLDSSYNEQFF.

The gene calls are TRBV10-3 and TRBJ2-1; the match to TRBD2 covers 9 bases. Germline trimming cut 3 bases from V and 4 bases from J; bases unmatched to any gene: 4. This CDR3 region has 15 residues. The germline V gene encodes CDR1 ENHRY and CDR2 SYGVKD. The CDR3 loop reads CAISDRLAEYNEQFF. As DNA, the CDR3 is TGTGCCATCAGTGATCGACTAGCGGAGTACAATGAGCAGTTCTTC.

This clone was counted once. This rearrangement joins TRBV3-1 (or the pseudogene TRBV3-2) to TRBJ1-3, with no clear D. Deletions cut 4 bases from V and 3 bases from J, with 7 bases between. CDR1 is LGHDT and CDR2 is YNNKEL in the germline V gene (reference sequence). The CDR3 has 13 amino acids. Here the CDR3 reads CASSPYNGNTIYF. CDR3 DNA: TGTGCCAGCAGCCCGTACAATGGAAACACCATATATTTT.

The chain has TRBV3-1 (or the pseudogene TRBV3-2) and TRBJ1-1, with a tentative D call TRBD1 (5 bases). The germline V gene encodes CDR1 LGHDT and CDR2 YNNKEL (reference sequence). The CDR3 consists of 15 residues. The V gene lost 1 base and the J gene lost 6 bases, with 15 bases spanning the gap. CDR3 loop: CASSQGGGGKAEAFF. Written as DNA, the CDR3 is TGTGCCAGCAGCCAAGGGGGTGGGGGTAAAGCTGAAGCTTTCTTT.

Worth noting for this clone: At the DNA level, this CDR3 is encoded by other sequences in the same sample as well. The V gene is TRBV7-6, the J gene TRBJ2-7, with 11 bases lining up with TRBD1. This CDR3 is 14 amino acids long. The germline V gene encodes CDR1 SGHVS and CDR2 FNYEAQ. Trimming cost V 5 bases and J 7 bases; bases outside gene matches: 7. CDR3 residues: CASSPDRGLKEQYF. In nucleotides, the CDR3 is TGTGCCAGCAGCCCGGACAGGGGGCTTAAAGAGCAGTACTTC.

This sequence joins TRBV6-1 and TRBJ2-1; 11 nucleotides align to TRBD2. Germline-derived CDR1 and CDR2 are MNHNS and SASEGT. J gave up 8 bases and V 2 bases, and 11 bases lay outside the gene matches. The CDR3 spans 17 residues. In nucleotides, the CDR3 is TGTGCCAGCAGTGAACTAGCGGGGGGCGGCACGAGCGATGAGCAGTTCTTC. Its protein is CASSELAGGGTSDEQFF.

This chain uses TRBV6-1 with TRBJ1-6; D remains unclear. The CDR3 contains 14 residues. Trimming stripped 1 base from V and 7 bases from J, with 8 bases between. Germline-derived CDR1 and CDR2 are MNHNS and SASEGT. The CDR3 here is CASSEGAANSPLHF. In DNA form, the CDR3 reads TGTGCCAGCAGTGAAGGGGCAGCGAATTCACCCCTCCACTTT.

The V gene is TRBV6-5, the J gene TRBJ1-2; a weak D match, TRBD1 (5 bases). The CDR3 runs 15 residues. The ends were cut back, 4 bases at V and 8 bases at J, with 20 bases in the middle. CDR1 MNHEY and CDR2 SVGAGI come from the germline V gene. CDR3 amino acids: CASSSRGTGGRGYTF. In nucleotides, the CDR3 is TGTGCCAGCAGTTCCCGAGGGACGGGGGGACGGGGCTACACCTTC.

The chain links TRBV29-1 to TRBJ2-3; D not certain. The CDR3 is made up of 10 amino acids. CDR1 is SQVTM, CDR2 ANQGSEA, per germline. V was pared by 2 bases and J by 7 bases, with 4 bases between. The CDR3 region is CSVETNTQYF. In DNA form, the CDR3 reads TGCAGCGTTGAAACCAATACGCAGTATTTT.

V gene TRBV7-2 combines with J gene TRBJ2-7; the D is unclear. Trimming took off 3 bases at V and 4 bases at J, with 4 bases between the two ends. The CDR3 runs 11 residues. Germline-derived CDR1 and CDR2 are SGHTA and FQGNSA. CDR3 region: CASSFLYEQYF. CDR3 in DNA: TGTGCCAGCAGCTTCTTGTACGAGCAGTACTTC. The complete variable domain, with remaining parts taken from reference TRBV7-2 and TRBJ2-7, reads GAGVSQSPSNKVTEKGKDVELRCDPISGHTALYWYRQSLGQGLEFLIYFQGNSAPDKSGLPSDRFSAERTGGSVSTLTIQRTQQEDSAVYLCASSFLYEQYFGPGTRLTVT.

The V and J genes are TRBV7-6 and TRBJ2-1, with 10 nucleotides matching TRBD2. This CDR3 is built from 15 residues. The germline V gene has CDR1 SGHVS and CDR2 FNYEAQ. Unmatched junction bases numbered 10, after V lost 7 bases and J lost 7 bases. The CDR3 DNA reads TGTGCCAGCACCATCGGGGCTAGCGGGGGAAATGAGCAGTTCTTC. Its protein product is CASTIGASGGNEQFF.

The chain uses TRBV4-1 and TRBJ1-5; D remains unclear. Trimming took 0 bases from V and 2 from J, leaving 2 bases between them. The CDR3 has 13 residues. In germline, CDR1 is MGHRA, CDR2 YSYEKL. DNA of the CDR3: TGCGCCAGCAGCCAAGACGGCAATCAGCCCCAGCATTTT. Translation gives CASSQDGNQPQHF.

The CDR3 region is CASSLGTHYIQYF. In DNA form, the CDR3 reads TGTGCCAGCAGCTTAGGGACTCATTACATTCAGTACTTC. J is TRBJ2-4 and V is TRBV7-6; D possibly corresponds to TRBD2 (5 bases). CDR3 length equals 13 residues. V was trimmed by 1 base and J by 8 bases, leaving 9 bases between them. Germline V gives CDR1 SGHVS, CDR2 FNYEAQ.

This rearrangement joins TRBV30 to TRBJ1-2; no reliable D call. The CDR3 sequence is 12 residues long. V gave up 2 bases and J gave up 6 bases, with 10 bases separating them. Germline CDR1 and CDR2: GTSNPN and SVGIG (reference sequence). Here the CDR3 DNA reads TGTGCCTGGAGTTCTGGTCGTGATGGCTACACCTTC. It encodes CAWSSGRDGYTF.

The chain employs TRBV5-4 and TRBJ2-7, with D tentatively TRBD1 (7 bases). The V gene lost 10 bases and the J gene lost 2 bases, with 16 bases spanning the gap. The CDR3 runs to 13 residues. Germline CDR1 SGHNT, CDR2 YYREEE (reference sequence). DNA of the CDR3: TGTGCCCCCGTGGTCAGGGGGGCCTACGAGCAGTACTTC. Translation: CAPVVRGAYEQYF.